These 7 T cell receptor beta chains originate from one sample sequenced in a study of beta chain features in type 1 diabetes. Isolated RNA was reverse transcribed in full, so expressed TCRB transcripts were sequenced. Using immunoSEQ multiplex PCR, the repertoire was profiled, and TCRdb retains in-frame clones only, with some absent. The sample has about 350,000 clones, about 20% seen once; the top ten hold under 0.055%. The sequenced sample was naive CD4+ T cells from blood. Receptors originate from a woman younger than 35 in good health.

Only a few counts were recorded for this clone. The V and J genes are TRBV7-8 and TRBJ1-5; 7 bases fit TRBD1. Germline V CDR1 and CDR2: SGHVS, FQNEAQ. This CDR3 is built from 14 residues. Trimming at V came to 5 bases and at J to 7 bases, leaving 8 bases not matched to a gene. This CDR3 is CASSQNRGSQPQHF. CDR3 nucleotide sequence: TGTGCCAGCAGCCAAAACAGGGGAAGCCAGCCCCAGCATTTT.

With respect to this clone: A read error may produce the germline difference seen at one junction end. Here the CDR3 reads CATEKGTGVKTEAFF. The CDR3 DNA follows: TGTGCCACCGAAAAAGGGACAGGGGTGAAAACTGAAGCTTTCTTT. The rearrangement links TRBV18 to TRBJ1-1, with TRBD1 matching 10 bases. Germline CDR1 KGHSH, CDR2 LQKENI. The CDR3 covers 15 residues.

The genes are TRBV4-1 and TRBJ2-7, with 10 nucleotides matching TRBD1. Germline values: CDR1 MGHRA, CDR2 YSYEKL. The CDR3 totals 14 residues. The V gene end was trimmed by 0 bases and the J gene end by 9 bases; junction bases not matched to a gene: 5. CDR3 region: CASSQDRRDRGQYF. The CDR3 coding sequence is TGCGCCAGCAGCCAAGACCGTCGGGACAGGGGGCAGTACTTC.

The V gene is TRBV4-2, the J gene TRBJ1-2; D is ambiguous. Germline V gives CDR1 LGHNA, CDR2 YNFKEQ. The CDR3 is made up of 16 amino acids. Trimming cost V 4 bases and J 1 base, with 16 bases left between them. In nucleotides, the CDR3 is TGTGCCAGCAGCCCTTTAGGAGGGCGCGATAACTATGGCTACACCTTC. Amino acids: CASSPLGGRDNYGYTF.

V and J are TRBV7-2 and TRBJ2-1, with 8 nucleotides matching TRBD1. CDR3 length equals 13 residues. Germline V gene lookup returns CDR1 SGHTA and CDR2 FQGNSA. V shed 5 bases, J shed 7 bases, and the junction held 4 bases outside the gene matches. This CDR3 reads CASSLDRANEQFF. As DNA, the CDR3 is TGTGCCAGCAGCCTGGACAGGGCTAATGAGCAGTTCTTC. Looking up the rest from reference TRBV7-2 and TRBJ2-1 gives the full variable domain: GAGVSQSPSNKVTEKGKDVELRCDPISGHTALYWYRQSLGQGLEFLIYFQGNSAPDKSGLPSDRFSAERTGGSVSTLTIQRTQQEDSAVYLCASSLDRANEQFFGPGTRLTVL.

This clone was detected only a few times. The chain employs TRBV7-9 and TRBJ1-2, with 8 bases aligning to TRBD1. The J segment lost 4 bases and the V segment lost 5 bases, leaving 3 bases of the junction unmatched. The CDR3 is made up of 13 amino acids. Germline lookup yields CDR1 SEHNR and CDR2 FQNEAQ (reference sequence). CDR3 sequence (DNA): TGTGCCAGCAGCCCGGACAGGGTCTATGGCTACACCTTC. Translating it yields CASSPDRVYGYTF.

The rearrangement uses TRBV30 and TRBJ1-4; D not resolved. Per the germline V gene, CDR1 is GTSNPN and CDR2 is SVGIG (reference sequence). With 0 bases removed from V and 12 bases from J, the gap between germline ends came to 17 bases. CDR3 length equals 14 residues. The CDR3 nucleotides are TGTGCCTGGAGTGTACCCACAGCGGGAGGCGAACTGTTTTTT. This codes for CAWSVPTAGGELFF.